Included here is one TCR beta chain sequence, with context. This clone's antigen is unknown. No per-base quality is available; no much larger clone lies one base away. These data come from a study of cytomegalovirus exposure and HLA in healthy donors (dated by TCRdb to between 2016 and 2019). For the wider study: According to an earlier analysis of 550 to 750 of the donors, about 180 million T cells yielded 117 million unique TCR beta sequences and around 300 Gb of sequence data. In the later analysis, no new phenotypic data were used to find candidate immune exposures; instead, reliance was placed on TCR beta sequences and their occurrence across donors. The aim of the study was to test whether cataloging public T cell receptors could identify signatures of past pathogen exposure. About five DR-DQ haplotypes were handled as single units for association and clustering because linkage in the cohort was strong. Genome-wide SNP genotypes for about 60% of the 666 donors were used in a later genetic analysis, which treated that subset as a discovery cohort. An early release that covered 500 to 800 HLA-typed donors contained approximately 300 gigabases of sequencing data and tens of millions of unique TCR sequences. In an earlier analysis of around 540 of the donors, high-throughput TCR beta sequencing was used to judge whether each TCR beta V gene segment behaved as functional or pseudogenic. The study profiled the T cell repertoires of hundreds of subjects by immunosequencing and related them to cytomegalovirus serostatus. A separate validation cohort of 100 to 150 different subjects was used in addition to the 666-subject first cohort. Among 398 genotyped donors of the cohort, an average of approximately 250,000 unique TCR beta nucleotide sequences were sequenced per donor, approximately 20% of them non-productive. Class I and class II HLA loci were covered by the typing at four-digit resolution. The number of typed donors differed by locus: about 620-640 for A, B, C, DRB1 and DQB1; some 500 for DQA1; over 600 for DPA1; and 400 to 480 for DPB1. In a later analysis, previously published TCR beta repertoires from about 640 donors were re-analyzed and high-resolution HLA genotyping was added so that TCR occurrence patterns could be studied. Of the roughly 410 genotyped donors, roughly 76% were placed in the genetic ancestry cluster associated with self-reported Caucasian donors. Every discovery cohort repertoire had been produced on one sequencing platform. The study combined high-throughput TCR immunosequencing, statistical association of individual TCRs with disease status, and machine learning to predict cytomegalovirus infection status. Donor age, sex, ethnicity and CMV serostatus were collected together with the repertoire data.

The library was made by the immunoSEQ multiplex PCR assay. A mixture of 60 forward primers for TCR Vbeta segments and 13 reverse primers for TCR Jbeta segments was used in the multiplex PCR. The CDR3 region of rearranged TCR beta genes was amplified from genomic DNA with a multiplex PCR assay. The Illumina HiSeq System was used to sequence the amplified TCR beta libraries as 87-base-pair reads. The original methods were these. A later analysis counted approximately 76 million unique TCR beta chains across the 600 to 850 repertoires, and around 12 million of these chains were shared by at least two donors. A nearest-neighbor algorithm error-corrected the raw reads and collapsed the reads into unique sequences, merging closely related sequences to remove PCR and sequencing errors. V, D and J gene segments were assigned by aligning CDR3 sequences to IMGT reference sequences. Each retained sequence needed at least a six-nucleotide match to both a V gene segment and a J gene segment. A rearrangement was called productive if the CDR3 had no stop codons and remained in frame with V and J, and every other rearrangement was called non-productive. Following IMGT convention, CDR3 was defined as the stretch from the second conserved V-encoded cysteine to the conserved J-encoded phenylalanine. Sequences without an unambiguous match to a single V gene segment were excluded from the earlier analysis of 587 of the donors. In an earlier analysis of 587 of the donors, V segments were called functional above 56.7% productive rearrangements and were called segregating when the between-donor standard deviation exceeded 5%. A statistical classification framework was built for diagnosing cytomegalovirus status from the catalog of TCR beta chain sequences. In a later analysis, TCR nucleotide sequences were compared against IMGT/GENE-DB human TR gene sequences so that V and J genes could be assigned. A later analysis assigned CDR3 sequences and most-parsimonious VDJ recombination scenarios with the TCRdist pipeline. A later analysis defined each TCR beta chain by its CDR3 amino acid sequence plus V-gene family, and excluded reads lacking a unique V-gene family. As a way to deal with suspected cross-contamination and a sequencing artifact, a later analysis dropped 450 to 600 nucleotide sequences that were highly shared and had low generation probability. In a later analysis, a clonal expansion index for each public chain was calculated from normalized within-repertoire ranks of inferred template counts. Generation probabilities in a later analysis came from a VDJ recombination model fitted to out-of-frame rearrangements, and those results were checked against IGoR. Hypergeometric tests were used in a later analysis to score TCR-TCR, TCR-HLA and TCR-CMV co-occurrence, with a repertoire-size bias correction applied to the TCR pairs. In a later analysis, false discovery rates were estimated by permuting HLA or CMV assignments 20 times. In a later analysis, co-occurring TCRs were grouped using DBSCAN, and TCRdist sequence similarity was added for clustering within HLA-allele-positive subsets. Repertoires with fewer than 30,000 or more than 120,000 public chains, plus five repertoires with anomalous nucleotide sharing, were excluded from co-occurrence clustering. The immuneACCESS repertoire file appears here via TCRdb, limited to in-frame rearrangements. These files lack a portion of the clones; in checked studies, under half of the deficit traces to unresolved V genes, and the cause of the others is not known. V, J and clone size are taken as reported in that table, and D and trimming were inferred from the DNA itself. The sample table contains 150,000 or so clones; only one count was recorded for 80% of them. Roughly 10% of the sample is in the top ten clones.

V loses 3 bases of germline sequence and J loses 7 bases, and the interval between the two ends is 13 bases. Based on the germline V gene, the CDR1 and CDR2 sequences are SGHTA and FQGTGA. Inclusive of the bounding cysteine and phenylalanine, the CDR3 is 13 residues long. Solely the CDR3 DNA is kept, with 39 bases framed from the first base. Broad study findings and their caveats: Because counts were too low, seventeen rarely observed V segments, including chromosome 9 orphons, were excluded from the earlier analysis of some 540 of the donors. Some IMGT-functional V segments, including TRBV6-2 and TRBV6-3, could not be distinguished by the 87-base-pair reads and were therefore excluded. In an earlier analysis of 587 of the donors, most TCR beta V segments appeared in productive rearrangements about 90% or about 30% of the time, broadly matching IMGT annotations. A later analysis found that TCR association rates varied across HLA loci, with DRB1 alleles showing the most associated TCRs and HLA-C alleles the fewest. Because HLA typing was missing for some donors at each locus, association tests included only the typed subset. In this cohort, only TCR beta chains were sequenced, and detectable features were limited by the absence of alpha or paired-chain data. Linkage disequilibrium might explain the correlated functional status among segregating V segments, but an unknown experimental factor could not be ruled out. A later analysis found that most CMV-associated TCR beta chains appeared HLA-restricted, with HLA associations seemingly driven largely by CMV exposure. In a later genetic analysis, fewer N-insertions in productive TCRs were reported among donors in an Asian-associated ancestry cluster than the 666-donor mean. At a false discovery rate of 0.05, a later analysis linked under 20,000 TCR beta sequences to specific HLA alleles. Most TCR sequences were seen in very few donors, while some public TCRs were found in many individuals. The study listed 164 TCR beta chains as associated with cytomegalovirus. A further reported finding was that TCR beta sequences accurately predicted the HLA-A and HLA-B alleles for most subjects in the first cohort. A cluster of highly shared sequence variants was judged likely to be a technical artifact of the sequencing pipeline. The authors suggested that the approach could potentially be generalized to other disease states and immunological phenotypes. An association between a missense DCLRE1C variant and V-gene and J-gene trimming of TCR beta chains was found in a later genetic analysis and replicated in an independent cohort. A few of the identified cytomegalovirus-associated TCR beta chains were confirmed in vitro to be specific for cytomegalovirus antigens. In a later analysis, HLA-associated TCR beta chains were found to be more clonally expanded and to have lower generation probabilities than equally common non-associated chains. The classifier was reported to diagnose cytomegalovirus status with high specificity and sensitivity in both the original and validation cohorts. When HLA alleles, especially DR and DQ, strongly co-occurred, TCR associations were difficult to assign to individual alleles. For the cohort, immune exposure information was limited to CMV serostatus. The presence/absence analyses assumed that sequencing depth was roughly uniform across donors, and that assumption may not be true. In a later analysis, several top co-occurrence clusters were reported to appear linked to parvovirus B19, influenza, CMV and Epstein-Barr virus.

The cohort consisted of 666 healthy bone marrow donors. At the time of sampling, all cohort members were nominally healthy, though unrecorded immune exposures were likely present. The donor was CMV seropositive and was included in the group of 250 to 300 seropositive cohort members. A peripheral blood sample was collected from each donor, and TCR beta sequencing was performed on peripheral blood mononuclear cells. The Qiagen DNeasy Blood Extraction Kit was used to extract genomic DNA from the blood cell samples. The sample consisted of PBMCs. The sequence derives from a man aged 18 to 35 in good health and CMV-seropositive. The sequence links TRBV7-3 to TRBJ2-7; the D gene is perhaps TRBD2, on 6 matching bases. The CDR3: CASSFGGRDEQYF. The base sequence is TGTGCCAGCAGCTTCGGGGGACGGGATGAGCAGTACTTC.